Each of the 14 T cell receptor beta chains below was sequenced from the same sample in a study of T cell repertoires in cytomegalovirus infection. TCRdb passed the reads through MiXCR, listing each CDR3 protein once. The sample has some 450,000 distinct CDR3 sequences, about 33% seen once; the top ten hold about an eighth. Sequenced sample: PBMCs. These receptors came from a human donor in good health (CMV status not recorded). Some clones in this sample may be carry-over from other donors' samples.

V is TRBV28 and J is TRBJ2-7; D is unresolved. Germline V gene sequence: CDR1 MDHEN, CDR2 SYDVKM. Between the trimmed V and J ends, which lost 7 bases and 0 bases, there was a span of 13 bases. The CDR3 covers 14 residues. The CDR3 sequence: CASTDGLSSYEQYF. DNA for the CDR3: TGTGCCAGCACCGACGGGCTTAGCTCCTACGAGCAGTACTTC.

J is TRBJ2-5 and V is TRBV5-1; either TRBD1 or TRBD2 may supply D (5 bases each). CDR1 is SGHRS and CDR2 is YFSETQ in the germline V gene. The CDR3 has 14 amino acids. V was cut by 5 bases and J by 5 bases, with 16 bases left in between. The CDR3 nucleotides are TGCGCCAGCAGTTCCCGAGGGGCCCAGGAGACCCAGTACTTC. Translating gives CASSSRGAQETQYF.

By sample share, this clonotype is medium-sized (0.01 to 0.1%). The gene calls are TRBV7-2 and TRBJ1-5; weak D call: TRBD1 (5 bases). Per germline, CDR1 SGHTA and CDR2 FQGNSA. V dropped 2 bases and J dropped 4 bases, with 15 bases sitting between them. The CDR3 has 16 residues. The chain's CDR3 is CASSLMDRGGNQPQHF. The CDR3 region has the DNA TGTGCCAGCAGCTTAATGGACCGGGGGGGGAATCAGCCCCAGCATTTT.

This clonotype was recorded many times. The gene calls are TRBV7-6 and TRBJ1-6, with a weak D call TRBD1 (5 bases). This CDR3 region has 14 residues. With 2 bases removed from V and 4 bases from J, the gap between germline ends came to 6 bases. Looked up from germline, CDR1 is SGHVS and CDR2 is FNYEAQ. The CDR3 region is CASSLQGYNSPLHF. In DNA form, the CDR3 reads TGTGCCAGCAGCTTACAGGGATATAATTCACCCCTCCACTTT.

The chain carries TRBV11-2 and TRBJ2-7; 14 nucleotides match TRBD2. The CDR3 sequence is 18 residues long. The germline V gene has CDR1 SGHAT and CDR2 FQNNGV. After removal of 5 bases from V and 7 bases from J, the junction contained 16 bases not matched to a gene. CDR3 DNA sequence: TGTGCCAGCAGCCCTAGGACTAGCGGGGGGCACCCCCCCCTGGAGCAGTACTTC. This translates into CASSPRTSGGHPPLEQYF.

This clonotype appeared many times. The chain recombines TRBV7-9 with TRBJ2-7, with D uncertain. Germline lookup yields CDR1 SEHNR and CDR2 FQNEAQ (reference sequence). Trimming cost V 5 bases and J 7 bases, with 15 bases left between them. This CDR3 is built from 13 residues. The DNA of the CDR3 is TGTGCCAGCAGCCATTGGAGATTGCGGGAGCAGTACTTC. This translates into CASSHWRLREQYF.

CDR3 bases: TGTGCTAGTGGCTCTCTACTATATGGCTACACCTTC. Translation gives CASGSLLYGYTF. The rearrangement joins TRBV12-5 to TRBJ1-2, with D uncertain. The V gene's germline CDR1 is LGHNT and CDR2 FRNRAP. Trimming took off 6 bases at V and 5 bases at J, with 10 bases between the two ends. The CDR3 runs 12 residues.

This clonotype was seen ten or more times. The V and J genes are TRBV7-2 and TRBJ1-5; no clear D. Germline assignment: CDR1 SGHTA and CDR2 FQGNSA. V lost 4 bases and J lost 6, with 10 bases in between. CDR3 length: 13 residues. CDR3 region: CASSWSPGQPQHF. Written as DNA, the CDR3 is TGTGCCAGCAGCTGGTCGCCGGGTCAGCCCCAGCATTTT.

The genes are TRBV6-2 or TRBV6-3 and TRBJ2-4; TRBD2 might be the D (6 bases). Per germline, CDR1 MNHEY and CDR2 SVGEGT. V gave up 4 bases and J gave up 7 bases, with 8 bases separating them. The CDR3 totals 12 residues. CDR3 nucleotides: TGTGCCAGCAGTTGGAGGGAGAACATTCAGTACTTC. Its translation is CASSWRENIQYF.

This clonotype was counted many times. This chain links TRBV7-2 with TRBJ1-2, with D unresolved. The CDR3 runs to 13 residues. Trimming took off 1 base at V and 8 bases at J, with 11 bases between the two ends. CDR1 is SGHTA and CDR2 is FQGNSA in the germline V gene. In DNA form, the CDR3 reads TGTGCCAGCAGCTTAGAGTTTACTGGCGGCTACACCTTC. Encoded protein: CASSLEFTGGYTF.

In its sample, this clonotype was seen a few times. CDR3 in amino acids: CASRGTGGWYEQYF. In DNA, the CDR3 is TGTGCCAGCAGAGGGACAGGGGGCTGGTACGAGCAGTACTTC. The chain uses TRBV6-5 and TRBJ2-7; 12 bases match TRBD1. The CDR3 spans 14 residues. The germline CDR1 and CDR2 sequences are MNHEY and SVGAGI. The ends lost 6 bases at V and 4 bases at J; junction bases unmatched: 4.

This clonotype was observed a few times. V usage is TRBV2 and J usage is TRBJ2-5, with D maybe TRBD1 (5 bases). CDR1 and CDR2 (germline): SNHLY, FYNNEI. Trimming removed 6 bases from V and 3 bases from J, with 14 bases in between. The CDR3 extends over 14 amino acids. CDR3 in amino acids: CASRETVRKETQYF. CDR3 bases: TGTGCCAGCAGAGAGACAGTTAGAAAAGAGACCCAGTACTTC.

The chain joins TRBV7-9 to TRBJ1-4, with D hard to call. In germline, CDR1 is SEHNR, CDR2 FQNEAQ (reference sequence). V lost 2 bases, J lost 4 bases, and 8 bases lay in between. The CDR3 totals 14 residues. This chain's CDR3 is CASSLRGINEKLFF. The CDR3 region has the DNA TGTGCCAGCAGCTTAAGAGGGATTAATGAAAAACTGTTTTTT.

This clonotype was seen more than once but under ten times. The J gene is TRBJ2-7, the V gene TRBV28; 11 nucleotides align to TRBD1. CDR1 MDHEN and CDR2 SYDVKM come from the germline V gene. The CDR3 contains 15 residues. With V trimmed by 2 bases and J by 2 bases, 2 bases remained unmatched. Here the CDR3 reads CASSLGDRGTYEQYF. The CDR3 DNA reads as TGTGCCAGCAGTTTAGGGGACAGGGGGACCTACGAGCAGTACTTC.